The clone carrying this T cell receptor (beta chain) was seen more than once but under ten times. Its specificity is unknown. TCRalpha and TCRbeta libraries used 5'RACE with constant-segment primers and UMIs. TCRdb analysed the 5' RACE reads with MiXCR anew, one entry per CDR3 protein. Of 470,000 or so distinct CDR3 sequences in the sample, over 15% were seen once. This record comes from a study of T-cell memory formation after mild COVID-19. Study-level points and caveats: Pre-infection memory harbored some responding clones, suggesting cross-reactive memory joined. Clones that contracted clustered mainly in CM and EM if CD4+ and in EMRA if CD8+.

This receptor was obtained from a man between 18 and 35 years old who had mild COVID-19 (a few samples of this study predate the infection). Cell type and time point are not known. The specimen was PBMCs or a T cell subset sorted from them (not recorded which).

CDR3 protein: CSAAGGLAAGGTQYF. CDR3 in DNA: TGCAGTGCAGCCGGGGGACTAGCGGCGGGCGGGACCCAGTACTTC. The chain carries TRBV20-1 and TRBJ2-5, with 11 nucleotides matching TRBD2. Germline V CDR1 and CDR2: DFQATT, SNEGSKA (reference sequence). The CDR3 contains 15 residues. Losses at the gene ends were 6 bases for V and 7 bases for J; bases not matched to a gene: 13.